This T cell receptor (beta chain) was captured in a study of identical twins. With regard to this clonotype: Its cognate antigen is unknown.

Unique molecular identifiers were present on the cDNA, which also gained a universal primer site by template switching. Using its own MiXCR run on the 5' RACE reads, TCRdb lists one record per CDR3 protein. The sample carries some 1,600,000 distinct CDR3 sequences, less than 40% recorded once. Study results and limitations: Memory repertoires showed no such pattern, whereas abundant cord blood beta clonotypes carried fewer insertions. Twins' surplus sharing was weaker for beta out-of-frame sequences.

Germline V gene sequence: CDR1 LNHNV, CDR2 YYDKDF (reference sequence). The CDR3 extends over 15 amino acids. With 5 bases removed from V and 1 base from J, the gap between germline ends came to 12 bases. Every one of the donors was a healthy Caucasian. The clonotype comes from a newborn girl in good health. Sequences were obtained from cord blood. The V call is TRBV15, the J call TRBJ2-1; D is possibly TRBD2 (6 bases). The CDR3 bases are TGTGCCACCAGCTCGACTAGAGCTTCCTACAATGAGCAGTTCTTC. Protein: CATSSTRASYNEQFF.